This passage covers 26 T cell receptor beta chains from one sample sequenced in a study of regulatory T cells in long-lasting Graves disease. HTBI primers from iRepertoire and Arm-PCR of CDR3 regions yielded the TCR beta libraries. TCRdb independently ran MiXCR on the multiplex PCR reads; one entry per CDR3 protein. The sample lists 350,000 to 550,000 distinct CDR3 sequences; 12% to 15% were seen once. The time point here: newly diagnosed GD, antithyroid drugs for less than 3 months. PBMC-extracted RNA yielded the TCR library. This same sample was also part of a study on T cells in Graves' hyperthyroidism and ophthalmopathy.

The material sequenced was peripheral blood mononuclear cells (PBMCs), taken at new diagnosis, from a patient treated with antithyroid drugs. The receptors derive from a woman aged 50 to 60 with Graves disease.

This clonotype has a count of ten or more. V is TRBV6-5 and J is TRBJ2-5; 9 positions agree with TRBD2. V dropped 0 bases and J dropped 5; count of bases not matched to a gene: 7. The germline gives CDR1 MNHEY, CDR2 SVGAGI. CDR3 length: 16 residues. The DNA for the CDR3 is TGTGCCAGCAGTTACTCGGCGGGAGGGTCGTGGGAGACCCAGTACTTC. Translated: CASSYSAGGSWETQYF.

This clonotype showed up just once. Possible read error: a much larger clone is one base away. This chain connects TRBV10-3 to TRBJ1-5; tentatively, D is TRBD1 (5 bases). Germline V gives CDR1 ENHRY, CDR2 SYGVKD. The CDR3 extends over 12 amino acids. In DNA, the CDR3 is TGTGCTTCCGGAGGGGCAAATCAGTCCCAGCATTTT. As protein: CASGGANQSQHF.

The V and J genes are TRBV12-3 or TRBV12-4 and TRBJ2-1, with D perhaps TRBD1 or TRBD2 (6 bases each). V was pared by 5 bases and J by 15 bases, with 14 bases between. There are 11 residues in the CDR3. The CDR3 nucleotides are TGTGCCAGCAGTAGGGGGGTCCGCCGGTTCTTC. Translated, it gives CASSRGVRRFF.

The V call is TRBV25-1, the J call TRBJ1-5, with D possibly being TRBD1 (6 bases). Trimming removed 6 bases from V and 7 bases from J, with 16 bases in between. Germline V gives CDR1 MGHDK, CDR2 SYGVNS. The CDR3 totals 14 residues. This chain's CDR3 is CASSPTGRAQPQHF. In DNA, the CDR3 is TGTGCCAGCAGCCCCACAGGGCGGGCGCAGCCCCAGCATTTT.

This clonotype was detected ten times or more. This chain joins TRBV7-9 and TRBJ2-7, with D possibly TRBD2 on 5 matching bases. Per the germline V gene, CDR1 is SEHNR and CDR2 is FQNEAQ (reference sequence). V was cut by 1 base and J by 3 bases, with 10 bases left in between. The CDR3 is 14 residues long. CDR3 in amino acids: CASSLDPGSYEQYF. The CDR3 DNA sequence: TGTGCCAGCAGCTTAGATCCGGGAAGCTACGAGCAGTACTTC.

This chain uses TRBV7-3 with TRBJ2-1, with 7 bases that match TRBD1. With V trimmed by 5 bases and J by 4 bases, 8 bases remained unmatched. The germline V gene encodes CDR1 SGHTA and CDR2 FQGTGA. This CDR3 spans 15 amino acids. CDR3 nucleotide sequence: TGTGCCAGCAGCCCGACAGGGACCTTTTACAATGAGCAGTTCTTC. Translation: CASSPTGTFYNEQFF. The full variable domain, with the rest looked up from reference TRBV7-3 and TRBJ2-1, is GAGVSQTPSNKVTEKGKYVELRCDPISGHTALYWYRQSLGQGPEFLIYFQGTGAADDSGLPNDRFFAVRPEGSVSTLKIQRTERGDSAVYLCASSPTGTFYNEQFFGPGTRLTVL.

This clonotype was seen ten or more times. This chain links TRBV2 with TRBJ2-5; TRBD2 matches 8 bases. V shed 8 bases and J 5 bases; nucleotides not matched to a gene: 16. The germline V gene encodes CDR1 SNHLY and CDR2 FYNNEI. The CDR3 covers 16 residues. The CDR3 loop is CASAALAELSKETQYF. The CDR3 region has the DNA TGTGCCAGCGCCGCACTAGCGGAACTCTCCAAGGAGACCCAGTACTTC.

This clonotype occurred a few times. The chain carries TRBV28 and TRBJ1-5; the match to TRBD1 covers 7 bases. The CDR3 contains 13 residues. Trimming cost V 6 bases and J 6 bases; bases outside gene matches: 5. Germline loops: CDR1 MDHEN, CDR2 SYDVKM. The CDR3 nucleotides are TGTGCCAGCAGACGAGACAGGGTTCAGCCCCAGCATTTT. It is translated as CASRRDRVQPQHF.

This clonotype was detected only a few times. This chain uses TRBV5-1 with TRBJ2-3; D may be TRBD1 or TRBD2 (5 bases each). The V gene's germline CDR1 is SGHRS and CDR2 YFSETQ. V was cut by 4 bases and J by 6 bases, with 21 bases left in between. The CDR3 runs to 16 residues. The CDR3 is CASSRSPGPILDTQYF. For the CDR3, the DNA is TGCGCCAGCAGCCGGAGCCCGGGACCAATTTTGGATACGCAGTATTTT.

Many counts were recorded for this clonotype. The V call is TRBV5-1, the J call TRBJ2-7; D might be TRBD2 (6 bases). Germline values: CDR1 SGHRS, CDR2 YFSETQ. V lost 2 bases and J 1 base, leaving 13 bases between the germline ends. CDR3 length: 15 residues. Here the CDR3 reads CASSLLEDYSYEQYF. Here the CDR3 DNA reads TGCGCCAGCAGCTTACTTGAGGACTATTCCTACGAGCAGTACTTC.

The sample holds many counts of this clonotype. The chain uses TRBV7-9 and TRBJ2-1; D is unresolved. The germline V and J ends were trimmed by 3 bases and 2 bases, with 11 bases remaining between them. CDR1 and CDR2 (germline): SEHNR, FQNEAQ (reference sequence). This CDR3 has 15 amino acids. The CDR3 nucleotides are TGTGCCAGCAGCTTCCGGTCACGGACCTACAATGAGCAGTTCTTC. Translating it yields CASSFRSRTYNEQFF.

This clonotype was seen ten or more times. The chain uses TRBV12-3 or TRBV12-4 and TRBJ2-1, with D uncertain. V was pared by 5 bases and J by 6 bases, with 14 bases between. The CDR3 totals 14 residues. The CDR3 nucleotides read TGTGCCAGCAGTGCAACTACCCCAGGCAATGAGCAGTTCTTC. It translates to CASSATTPGNEQFF.

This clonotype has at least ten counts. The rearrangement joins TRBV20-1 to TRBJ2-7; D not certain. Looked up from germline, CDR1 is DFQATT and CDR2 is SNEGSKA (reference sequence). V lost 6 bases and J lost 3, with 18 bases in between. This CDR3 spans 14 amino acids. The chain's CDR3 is CSAPSSFSVYEQYF. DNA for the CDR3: TGCAGTGCGCCATCTAGTTTCTCGGTCTACGAGCAGTACTTC.

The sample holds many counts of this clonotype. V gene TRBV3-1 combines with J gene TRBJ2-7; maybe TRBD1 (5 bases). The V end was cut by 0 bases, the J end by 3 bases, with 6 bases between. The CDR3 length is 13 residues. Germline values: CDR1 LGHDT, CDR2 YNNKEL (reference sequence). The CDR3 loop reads CASSQEGDYEQYF. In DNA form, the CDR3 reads TGTGCCAGCAGCCAAGAAGGGGACTACGAGCAGTACTTC.

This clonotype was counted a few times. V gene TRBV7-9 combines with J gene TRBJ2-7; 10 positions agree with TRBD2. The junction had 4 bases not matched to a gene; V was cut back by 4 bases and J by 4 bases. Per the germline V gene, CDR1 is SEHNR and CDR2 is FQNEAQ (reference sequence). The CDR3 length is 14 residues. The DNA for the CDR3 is TGTGCCAGCAGCTCTAGCGGGAGATGGTACGAGCAGTACTTC. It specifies CASSSSGRWYEQYF.

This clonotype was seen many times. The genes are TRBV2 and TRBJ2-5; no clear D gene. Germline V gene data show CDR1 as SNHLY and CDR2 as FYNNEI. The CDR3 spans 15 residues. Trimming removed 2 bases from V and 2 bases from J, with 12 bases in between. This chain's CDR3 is CASSEMGRPQETQYF. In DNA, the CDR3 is TGTGCCAGCAGTGAAATGGGCCGCCCACAAGAGACCCAGTACTTC.

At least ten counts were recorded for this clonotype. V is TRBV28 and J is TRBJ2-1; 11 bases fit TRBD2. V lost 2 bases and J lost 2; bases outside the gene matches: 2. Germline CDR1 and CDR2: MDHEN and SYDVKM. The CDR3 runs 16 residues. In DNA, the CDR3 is TGTGCCAGCAGTTTAACTAGCGGGAGTCCCTACAATGAGCAGTTCTTC. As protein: CASSLTSGSPYNEQFF.

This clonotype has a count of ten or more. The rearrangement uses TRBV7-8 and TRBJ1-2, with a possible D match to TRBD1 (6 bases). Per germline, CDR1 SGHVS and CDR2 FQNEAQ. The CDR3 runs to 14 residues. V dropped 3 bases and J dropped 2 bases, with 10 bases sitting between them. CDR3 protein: CASSFGQRNYGYTF. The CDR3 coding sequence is TGTGCCAGCAGCTTCGGACAGAGGAACTATGGCTACACCTTC.

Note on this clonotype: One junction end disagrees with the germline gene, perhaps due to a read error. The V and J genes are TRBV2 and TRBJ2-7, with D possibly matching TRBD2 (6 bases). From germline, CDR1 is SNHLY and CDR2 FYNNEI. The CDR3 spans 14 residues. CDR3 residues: CAGSRDFPSYEQYF. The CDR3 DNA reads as TGTGCCGGCAGCCGGGACTTCCCCTCATACGAGCAGTACTTC.

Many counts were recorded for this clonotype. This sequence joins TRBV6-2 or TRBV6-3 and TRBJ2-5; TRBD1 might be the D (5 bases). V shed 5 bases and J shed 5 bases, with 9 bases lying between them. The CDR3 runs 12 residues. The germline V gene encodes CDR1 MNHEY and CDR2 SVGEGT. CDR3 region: CASSQGRETQYF. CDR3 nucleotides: TGTGCCAGCAGTCAGGGTCGGGAGACCCAGTACTTC.

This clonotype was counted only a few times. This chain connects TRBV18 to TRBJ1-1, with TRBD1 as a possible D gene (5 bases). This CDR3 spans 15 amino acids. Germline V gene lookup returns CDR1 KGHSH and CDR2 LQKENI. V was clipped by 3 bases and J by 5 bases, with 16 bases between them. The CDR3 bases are TGTGCCAGCTCACCGGGATCCGGGACCCAAACTGAAGCTTTCTTT. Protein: CASSPGSGTQTEAFF. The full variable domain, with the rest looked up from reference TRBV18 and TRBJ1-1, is NAGVMQNPRHLVRRRGQEARLRCSPMKGHSHVYWYRQLPEEGLKFMVYLQKENIIDESGMPKERFSAEFPKEGPSILRIQQVVRGDSAAYFCASSPGSGTQTEAFFGQGTRLTVV.

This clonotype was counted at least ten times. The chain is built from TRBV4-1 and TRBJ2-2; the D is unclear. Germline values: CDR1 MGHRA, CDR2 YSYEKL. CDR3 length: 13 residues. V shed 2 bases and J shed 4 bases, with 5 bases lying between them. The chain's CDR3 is CASSQPITGELFF. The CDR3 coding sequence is TGCGCCAGCAGCCAACCTATCACCGGGGAGCTGTTTTTT.

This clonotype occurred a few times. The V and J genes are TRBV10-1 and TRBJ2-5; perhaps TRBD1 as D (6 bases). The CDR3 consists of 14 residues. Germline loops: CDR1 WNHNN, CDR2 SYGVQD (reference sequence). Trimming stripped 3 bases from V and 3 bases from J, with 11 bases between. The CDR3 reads CASSEWNREETQYF. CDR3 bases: TGCGCCAGCAGTGAATGGAACAGGGAAGAGACCCAGTACTTC.

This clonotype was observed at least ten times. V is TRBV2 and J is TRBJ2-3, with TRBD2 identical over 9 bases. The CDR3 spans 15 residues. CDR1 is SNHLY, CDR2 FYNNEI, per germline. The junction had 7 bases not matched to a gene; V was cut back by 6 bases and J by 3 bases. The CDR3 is CASSVSGSYTDTQYF. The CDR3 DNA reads TGTGCCAGCAGCGTTAGCGGGAGTTATACAGATACGCAGTATTTT. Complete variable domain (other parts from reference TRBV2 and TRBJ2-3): EPEVTQTPSHQVTQMGQEVILRCVPISNHLYFYWYRQILGQKVEFLVSFYNNEISEKSEIFDDQFSVERPDGSNFTLKIRSTKLEDSAMYFCASSVSGSYTDTQYFGPGTRLTVL.

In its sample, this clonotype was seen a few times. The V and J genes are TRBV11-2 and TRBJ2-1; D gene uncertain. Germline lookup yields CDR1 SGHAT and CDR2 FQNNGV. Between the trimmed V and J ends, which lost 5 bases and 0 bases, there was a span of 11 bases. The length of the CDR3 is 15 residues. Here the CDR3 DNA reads TGTGCCAGCAGCGCCCTGAAGGGCTCCTACAATGAGCAGTTCTTC. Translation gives CASSALKGSYNEQFF.

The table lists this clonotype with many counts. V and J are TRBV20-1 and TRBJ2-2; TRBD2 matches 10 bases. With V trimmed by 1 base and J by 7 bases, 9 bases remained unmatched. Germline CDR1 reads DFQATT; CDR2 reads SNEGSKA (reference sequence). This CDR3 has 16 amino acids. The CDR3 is CSARVPISGRSGELFF. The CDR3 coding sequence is TGCAGTGCTAGAGTCCCAATTAGCGGGAGGAGCGGGGAGCTGTTTTTT.